The clone carrying this TCR beta chain was counted at least ten times. Its cognate antigen is unknown. This sample was included in a study of T-cell memory formation after mild COVID-19. TCRdb itself ran the 5' RACE reads through MiXCR, one entry per CDR3 protein. The sample holds 300,000 to 350,000 distinct CDR3 sequences; just under 20% are singletons and the top ten take about 21%. Study results and limitations: Contracting clones, day 15 to 85, had balanced CD4/CD8, and later expanders favored CD4+.

The sequenced material came from PBMCs or a T cell subset sorted from them (not recorded which). This receptor was identified in a man younger than 30 who had mild COVID-19 (a few samples of this study predate the infection). Cell type and time point are not known.

CDR3: CASSPVTDTEAFF. The CDR3 DNA sequence: TGTGCCAGCTCACCGGTTACAGACACTGAAGCTTTCTTT. The V call is TRBV18, the J call TRBJ1-1; no firm D call. V lost 3 bases and J lost 3, with 8 bases in between. Germline-derived CDR1 and CDR2 are KGHSH and LQKENI. The CDR3 has 13 residues.